These 15 T cell receptor beta chains originate from one sample sequenced in a study of spatial heterogeneity in lung cancer. Each CDR3 protein is one row after TCRdb ran MiXCR on the 5' RACE reads. The sample holds about 120,000 distinct CDR3 sequences, 10% to 15% seen once. Time point of the sample: blood at routine non-recurrence follow-up after resection. Whole RNA came from tumor, nontumor lung or frozen PBMC and was sequenced without being sorted. This specimen was PBMCs, taken at follow-up. Source of these receptors: a male donor with early-stage non-small cell lung cancer.

The sample holds a few counts of this clonotype. The chain is built from TRBV20-1 and TRBJ1-2; TRBD1 matches at 9 bases. The CDR3 extends over 14 amino acids. Per the germline V gene, CDR1 is DFQATT and CDR2 is SNEGSKA (reference sequence). J lost 4 bases, V lost 5 bases, and 8 bases had no gene match. The chain's CDR3 is CSAPTGGSGYGYTF. CDR3 coding DNA: TGCAGTGCTCCTACAGGGGGCAGTGGCTATGGCTACACCTTC.

The table lists this clonotype with many counts. The chain has TRBV20-1 and TRBJ1-5; no reliable D call. The CDR3 covers 14 residues. Trimming cost V 3 bases and J 0 bases, with 9 bases left between them. The V gene's germline CDR1 is DFQATT and CDR2 SNEGSKA (reference sequence). For the CDR3, the DNA is TGCAGTGCTAGGCCGGGCAGTAGCAATCAGCCCCAGCATTTT. Translating gives CSARPGSSNQPQHF.

This clonotype was seen only a few times. This sequence joins TRBV20-1 and TRBJ2-7; perhaps D is TRBD1 or TRBD2 (6 bases each). V was trimmed by 7 bases and J by 3 bases, leaving 13 bases between them. CDR1 and CDR2 from the germline V gene are DFQATT and SNEGSKA (reference sequence). This CDR3 contains 12 residues. The CDR3 DNA follows: TGCAGTGGAAGTGAGGGGGGCTACGAGCAGTACTTC. Translating it yields CSGSEGGYEQYF.

This clonotype has at least ten counts. The V call is TRBV28, the J call TRBJ1-2; TRBD1 matches 9 bases. The ends lost 3 bases at V and 8 bases at J; junction bases unmatched: 4. Germline values: CDR1 MDHEN, CDR2 SYDVKM. This CDR3 spans 13 amino acids. The CDR3 spells CASSFGQGLGYTF. The CDR3 nucleotides read TGTGCCAGCAGTTTCGGACAGGGGTTGGGCTACACCTTC.

This clonotype was counted a few times. The chain couples TRBV7-2 to TRBJ1-4; D unresolved. Trimming stripped 5 bases from V and 8 bases from J, with 9 bases between. The CDR3 length is 12 residues. From germline, CDR1 is SGHTA and CDR2 FQGNSA. CDR3 DNA sequence: TGTGCCAGCAGCCCGGGTTTAGAAAAACTGTTTTTT. It specifies CASSPGLEKLFF.

This clonotype has just a few counts. The CDR3 bases are TGTGCCAGCAGTGTGACAGGGGATTGGACGCAGCCCCAGCATTTT. The encoded protein is CASSVTGDWTQPQHF. The gene calls are TRBV6-1 and TRBJ1-5; 8 bases fit TRBD1. The CDR3 spans 15 residues. V gave up 4 bases and J gave up 7 bases; unmatched junction bases: 9. CDR1 MNHNS and CDR2 SASEGT come from the germline V gene.

In this sample, this clonotype turned up many times. V is TRBV4-2 and J is TRBJ2-7, with 7 positions matching TRBD2. This CDR3 contains 16 residues. CDR1 and CDR2 from the germline V gene are LGHNA and YNFKEQ. J gave up 4 bases and V 0 bases, and 9 bases lay outside the gene matches. Written as DNA, the CDR3 is TGTGCCAGCAGCCAAGATGGGGGGGGAGTTCCGTACGAGCAGTACTTC. This encodes CASSQDGGGVPYEQYF.

This clonotype was seen a handful of times. The rearrangement joins TRBV18 to TRBJ1-5; a weak D match, TRBD1 (6 bases). Germline CDR1 KGHSH, CDR2 LQKENI. Trimming stripped 6 bases from V and 0 bases from J, with 12 bases between. CDR3 length: 15 residues. The CDR3 region has the DNA TGTGCCAGCTCTCATGGACAGCCTAGCAATCAGCCCCAGCATTTT. As protein: CASSHGQPSNQPQHF.

The chain is built from TRBV10-1 and TRBJ2-3; D possibly corresponds to TRBD2 (6 bases). Trimming left V 4 bases short and J 4 bases short, with 15 bases between. Germline V gene data show CDR1 as WNHNN and CDR2 as SYGVQD (reference sequence). The CDR3 contains 15 residues. The CDR3 sequence: CASSGGTLGPDTQYF. The CDR3 region has the DNA TGCGCCAGCAGTGGCGGGACTCTTGGCCCAGATACGCAGTATTTT.

The J gene is TRBJ2-3, the V gene TRBV20-1; possibly TRBD1 or TRBD2 for D (6 bases each). The CDR3 runs 15 residues. The V and J ends lost 3 bases and 2 bases respectively, with 15 bases between them. Germline-derived CDR1 and CDR2 are DFQATT and SNEGSKA (reference sequence). CDR3 in amino acids: CSASLGGSNTDTQYF. CDR3 coding DNA: TGCAGTGCTAGTTTGGGGGGCTCCAACACAGATACGCAGTATTTT.

The gene calls are TRBV3-1 and TRBJ1-2; no clear D gene. Germline CDR1 is LGHDT and CDR2 is YNNKEL (reference sequence). V shed 0 bases and J shed 4 bases, with 15 bases lying between them. This CDR3 region has 16 residues. CDR3 DNA: TGTGCCAGCAGCCAAGATGCCACCATAAATCGCTATGGCTACACCTTC. Protein product: CASSQDATINRYGYTF.

This clonotype was counted between two and nine times. V and J are TRBV7-9 and TRBJ1-2, with D uncertain. V gave up 6 bases and J gave up 5 bases, with 13 bases separating them. Germline values: CDR1 SEHNR, CDR2 FQNEAQ (reference sequence). This CDR3 region has 13 residues. The CDR3 loop is CASSEAPSYGYTF. The CDR3 DNA is TGTGCCAGCAGTGAGGCGCCGAGTTATGGCTACACCTTC.

This clonotype showed up many times. The chain has TRBV9 and TRBJ2-1; D is unclear. V lost 0 bases to trimming and J lost 2 bases, with 3 bases between them. Germline V gene lookup returns CDR1 SGDLS and CDR2 YYNGEE. The CDR3 is 13 residues long. Here the CDR3 reads CASSVDAYNEQFF. The CDR3 DNA reads TGTGCCAGCAGCGTAGATGCCTACAATGAGCAGTTCTTC.

The chain links TRBV28 to TRBJ1-1, with D tentatively TRBD1 (6 bases). From germline, CDR1 is MDHEN and CDR2 SYDVKM. This CDR3 comprises 14 residues. V lost 5 bases, J lost 6 bases, and 16 bases lay in between. The CDR3 DNA is TGTGCCAGCAGTCAGGGGCCCTATGGAGCTGAAGCTTTCTTT. It yields the protein CASSQGPYGAEAFF.

In its sample, this clonotype was seen a few times. The J gene is TRBJ1-6, the V gene TRBV5-1; no clear D gene. The CDR3 extends over 13 amino acids. The germline V and J ends were trimmed by 2 bases and 6 bases, with 6 bases remaining between them. The germline V gene has CDR1 SGHRS and CDR2 YFSETQ. In nucleotides, the CDR3 is TGCGCCAGCAGCTTAGGTTCTAATTCACCCCTCCACTTT. Protein product: CASSLGSNSPLHF. Looking up the rest from reference TRBV5-1 and TRBJ1-6 gives the full variable domain: KAGVTQTPRYLIKTRGQQVTLSCSPISGHRSVSWYQQTPGQGLQFLFEYFSETQRNKGNFPGRFSGRQFSNSRSEMNVSTLELGDSALYLCASSLGSNSPLHFGNGTRLTVT.